The 3 T cell receptor beta chains below were found in one sample sequenced in a study of technical replicates of blood from a handful of donors. The table came from immunoSEQ multiplex PCR; TCRdb's copy has only in-frame clones and leaves some out. The table includes about 98,000 clones, 90% to 96% detected once. Specimen: T cells isolated from PBMCs. Receptor source: a human donor in good health.

The chain combines TRBV28 with TRBJ2-7; 7 bases are shared with TRBD1. CDR3 size: 15 residues. Germline assignment: CDR1 MDHEN and CDR2 SYDVKM. Trimming took 4 bases from V and 2 from J; bases not matched to a gene: 8. Written as DNA, the CDR3 is TGTGCCAGCAGTTCCCCGGGACAGCCAACCTACGAGCAGTACTTC. Translated, it gives CASSSPGQPTYEQYF.

This clone appeared a single time. The rearrangement uses TRBV5-1 and TRBJ1-1, with 10 bases identical to TRBD1. This CDR3 is built from 16 residues. Per the germline V gene, CDR1 is SGHRS and CDR2 is YFSETQ. With 4 bases clipped from V and 0 bases from J, the junction kept 6 bases outside the gene matches. The CDR3 loop is CASSTGQGGMNTEAFF. CDR3 DNA: TGCGCCAGCAGCACCGGACAGGGGGGAATGAACACTGAAGCTTTCTTT.

V and J are TRBV11-3 and TRBJ2-6; 8 bases agree with TRBD2. This CDR3 has 18 residues. V trimming: 5 bases; J trimming: 2 bases; junction bases outside the gene matches: 11. CDR1 is SGHNT and CDR2 is YENEEA in the germline V gene. The DNA of the CDR3 is TGTGCCAGCAGCACCTGGACTAGCAGGGCTACTGGGGCCAACGTCCTGACTTTC. Protein: CASSTWTSRATGANVLTF.